This section outlines one T cell receptor beta chain sequence together with its context. What it binds is not known. This record comes from a study of cytomegalovirus exposure and HLA in healthy donors. At the level of the study: There were approximately 400 genotyped donors. Of these, roughly 80% fell in the genetic ancestry cluster associated with self-reported Caucasian donors.

Broader study findings: The study labeled 164 TCR beta chains cytomegalovirus-associated.

Per the germline V gene, CDR1 is SGHNT and CDR2 is YYREEE (reference sequence). Trimming removed 7 bases from V and 4 bases from J; junction bases left unmatched: 11. CDR3 length: 15 amino acids. PCR amplification relied on 60 Vbeta primers (plus 13 Jbeta primers). Generated by immunoSEQ multiplex PCR, the TCRdb table keeps only in-frame clones and is missing some. The sample consists of 150,000 to 200,000 clones, about 77% of them appearing once. This clonotype was sampled from a man in his late teens or twenties in good health and CMV-seropositive. The sequenced sample consisted of PBMCs. J is TRBJ1-3 and V is TRBV5-4, with 7 bases lining up with TRBD1. CDR3 bases: TGTGCCAGCTCGACCCGGGGCAGGGGGGGAAACACCATATATTTT. Translated, it gives CASSTRGRGGNTIYF.